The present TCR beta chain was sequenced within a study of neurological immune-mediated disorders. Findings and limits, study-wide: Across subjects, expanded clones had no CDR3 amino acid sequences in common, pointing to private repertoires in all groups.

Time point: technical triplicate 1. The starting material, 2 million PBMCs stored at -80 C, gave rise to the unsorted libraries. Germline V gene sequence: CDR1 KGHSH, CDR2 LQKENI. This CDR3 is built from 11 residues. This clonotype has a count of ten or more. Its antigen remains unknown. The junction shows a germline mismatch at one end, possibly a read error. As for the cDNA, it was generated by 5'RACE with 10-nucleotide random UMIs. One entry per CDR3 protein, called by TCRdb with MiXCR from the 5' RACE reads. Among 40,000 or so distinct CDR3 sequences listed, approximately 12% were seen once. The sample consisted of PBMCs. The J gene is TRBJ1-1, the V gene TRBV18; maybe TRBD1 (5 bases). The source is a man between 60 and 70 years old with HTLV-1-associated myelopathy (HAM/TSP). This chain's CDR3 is CASSPSRDLYF. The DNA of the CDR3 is TGTGCCAGCTCACCATCCCGGGACTTATACTTT.